This T cell receptor (beta chain) was captured in a study of T-cell reconstitution after alpha-beta-depleted transplantation in children. Study findings and constraints: Expanded graft clones, several hundred of them, were reportedly the source of alpha-beta T cells about two months after transplant. T-cell numbers and diversity one year post-transplant derived largely from freshly generated T cells. Some patients' high day-60 TCRbeta diversity was attributed to recipient cells surviving conditioning.

In its sample, this clonotype was seen a few times. The antigen remains unidentified. V trimming: 1 base; J trimming: 1 base; junction bases outside the gene matches: 10. Germline lookup yields CDR1 DFQATT and CDR2 SNEGSKA (reference sequence). The CDR3 runs 17 residues. Unique molecular identifiers were incorporated into the prepared TCRbeta library. TCRdb reprocessed the PCR reads via MiXCR and lists one record per CDR3 protein. The table lists about 98,000 distinct CDR3 sequences, 20% to 30% of them singletons. The J gene is TRBJ2-3, the V gene TRBV20-1; 8 bases map to TRBD2. The sequence was collected from a boy younger than 10 with acute lymphoblastic leukemia, due to receive a stem cell transplant. The sequenced sample was PBMCs, obtained before TCRalphabeta/CD19-depleted stem cell transplant. CDR3: CSARGSSGPRRTDTQYF. The CDR3 DNA is TGCAGTGCTAGAGGTTCTAGCGGGCCCCGGCGCACAGATACGCAGTATTTT.